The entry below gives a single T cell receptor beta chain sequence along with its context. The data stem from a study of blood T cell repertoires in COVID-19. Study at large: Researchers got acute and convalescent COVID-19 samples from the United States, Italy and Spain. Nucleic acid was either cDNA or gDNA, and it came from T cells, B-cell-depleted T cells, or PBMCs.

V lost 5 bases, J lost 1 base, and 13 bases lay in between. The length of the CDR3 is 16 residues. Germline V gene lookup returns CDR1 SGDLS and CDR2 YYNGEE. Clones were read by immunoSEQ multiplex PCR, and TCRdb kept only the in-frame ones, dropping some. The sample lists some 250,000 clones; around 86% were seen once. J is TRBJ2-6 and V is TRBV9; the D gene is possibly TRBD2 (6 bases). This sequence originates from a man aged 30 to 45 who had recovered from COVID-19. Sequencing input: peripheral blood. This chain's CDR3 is CASRPQGGSGANVLTF. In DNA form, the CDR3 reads TGTGCCAGCAGGCCCCAGGGAGGATCTGGGGCCAACGTCCTGACTTTC.